This T cell receptor beta chain was identified during a study of blood T cell repertoires in COVID-19. Study overall: Whether acute or convalescent, the COVID-19 samples came from the United States, Italy and Spain. T cells, B-cell-depleted T cells, or PBMCs supplied cDNA or gDNA.

In the authors' methods: Estimates of nucleated cell counts were drawn from the amplification of reference gene primers. Data came from immunoSEQ multiplex PCR; TCRdb stores just in-frame clones and leaves some out. V, J and clone size reflect that table, while D and trimming were determined from the DNA. Of tens of thousands of clones listed, about four fifths were seen once; the top ten hold about 12%. Germline CDR1 LNHDA, CDR2 SQIVND (reference sequence). The CDR3 has 15 amino acids. The germline V and J ends were trimmed by 4 bases and 0 bases, with 13 bases remaining between them. This sequence was found in a man aged 80 or over with acute or convalescent COVID-19. The chain recombines TRBV19 with TRBJ2-7, with a tentative D call TRBD1 (6 bases). The sample consisted of peripheral blood. The CDR3 sequence: CASSKGQINSYEQYF. CDR3 in DNA: TGTGCCAGTAGTAAAGGACAGATAAACTCCTACGAGCAGTACTTC.